This record looks at one T cell receptor (beta chain) sequence and its context. Every PCR received spiked-in synthetic TCR analog templates. The repertoire was sequenced with immunoSEQ multiplex PCR; TCRdb's copy has only in-frame clones and lacks some. The data show fewer than 60,000 clones, around 84% seen once. This sample is drawn from a study of PD-L1 blockade in urothelial cancer. Study in general: Median T cell yield from blood was over 130,000.

J gave up 8 bases and V 6 bases, and 7 bases lay outside the gene matches. This CDR3 has 14 residues. Germline assignment: CDR1 SGHTA and CDR2 FQGNSA. Regarding time point: pretreatment peripheral blood. Patients each gave 1 to 8 samples, pretreatment and on-treatment. Material: PBMCs, obtained around atezolizumab (anti-PD-L1) treatment. The rearrangement uses TRBV7-2 and TRBJ2-1; 10 bases line up with TRBD2. The receptor was derived from a man between 65 and 85 years old with urothelial cancer. CDR3 in amino acids: CASRKPSGRYEQFF. The CDR3 nucleotides are TGTGCCAGCAGGAAACCTAGCGGGAGATATGAGCAGTTCTTC.